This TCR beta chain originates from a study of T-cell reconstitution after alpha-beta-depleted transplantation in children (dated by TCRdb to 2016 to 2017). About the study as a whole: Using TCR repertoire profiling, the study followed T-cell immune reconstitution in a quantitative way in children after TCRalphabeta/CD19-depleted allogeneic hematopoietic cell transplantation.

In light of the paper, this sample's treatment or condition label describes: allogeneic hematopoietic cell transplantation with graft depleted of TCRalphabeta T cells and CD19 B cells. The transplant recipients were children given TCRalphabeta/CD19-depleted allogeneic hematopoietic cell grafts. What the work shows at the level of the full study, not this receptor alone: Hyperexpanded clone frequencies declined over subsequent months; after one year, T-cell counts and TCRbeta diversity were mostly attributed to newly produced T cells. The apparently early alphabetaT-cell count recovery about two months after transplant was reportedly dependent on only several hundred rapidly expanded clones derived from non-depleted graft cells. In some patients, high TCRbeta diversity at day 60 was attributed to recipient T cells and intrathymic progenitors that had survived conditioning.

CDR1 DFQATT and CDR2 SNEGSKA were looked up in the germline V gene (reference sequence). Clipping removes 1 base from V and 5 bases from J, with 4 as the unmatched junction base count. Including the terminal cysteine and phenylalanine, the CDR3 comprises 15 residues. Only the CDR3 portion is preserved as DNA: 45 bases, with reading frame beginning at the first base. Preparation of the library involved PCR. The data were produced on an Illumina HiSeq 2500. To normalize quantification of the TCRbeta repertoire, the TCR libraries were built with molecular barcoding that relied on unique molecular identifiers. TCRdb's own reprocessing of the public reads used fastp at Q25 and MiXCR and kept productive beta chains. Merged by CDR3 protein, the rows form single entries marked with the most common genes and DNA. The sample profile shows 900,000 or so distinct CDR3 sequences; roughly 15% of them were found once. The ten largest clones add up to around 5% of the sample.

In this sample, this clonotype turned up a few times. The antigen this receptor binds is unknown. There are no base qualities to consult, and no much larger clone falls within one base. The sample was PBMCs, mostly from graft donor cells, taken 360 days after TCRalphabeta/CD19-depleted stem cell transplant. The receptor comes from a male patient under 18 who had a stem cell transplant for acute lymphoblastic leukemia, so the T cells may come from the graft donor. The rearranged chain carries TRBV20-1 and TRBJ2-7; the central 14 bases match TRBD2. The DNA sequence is TGCAGTGCTAGAGTACGGACTAGCGGGAGGAACGAGCAGTACTTC. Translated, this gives CSARVRTSGRNEQYF.